This T cell receptor (beta chain) originates from a study of blood T cell repertoires in COVID-19. On the study more broadly: Some COVID-19 samples were acute and others convalescent; all came from the United States, Italy and Spain. T cells, B-cell-depleted T cells, or PBMCs supplied cDNA or gDNA.

The CDR3 is 13 residues long. The V gene's germline CDR1 is KGHSH and CDR2 LQKENI. V lost 3 bases, J lost 1 base, and 6 bases lay in between. In the original processing: Amplification of reference gene primers provided the estimated nucleated cell counts. Sequencing was performed with immunoSEQ multiplex PCR; in TCRdb, only in-frame clones are kept and a portion is missing. V and J calls and clone size are as listed in that table; D and trimming were resolved from the DNA. This sample yields roughly 70,000 clones, of which about 88% are seen a single time; approximately 3.9% belongs to the top ten. The origin of this receptor is a man aged 70 or older with acute or convalescent COVID-19. The chain couples TRBV18 to TRBJ1-1; maybe TRBD1 (5 bases). Sequencing was performed on peripheral blood. CDR3 nucleotides: TGTGCCAGCTCACCGGGGCCGAACACTGAAGCTTTCTTT. Protein product: CASSPGPNTEAFF.